The clone carrying this T cell receptor beta chain has a handful of counts. Its antigen remains unidentified. The data were obtained in a study of T cells in Graves' hyperthyroidism and ophthalmopathy. Study results and limitations: The model made its ophthalmopathy prediction, and onset followed a median roughly 6.5 months later.

TCR beta CDR3 regions were amplified from RNA. Using the HTBI primer set, a first-round RT-PCR was run on the TCR CDR3. TCRdb re-called the multiplex PCR reads through MiXCR, storing one row per CDR3 protein. The sample includes about 480,000 distinct CDR3 sequences, approximately 15% of them seen just once. J was trimmed by 4 bases and V by 3 bases; bases with no gene match: 15. The germline V gene has CDR1 LNHDA and CDR2 SQIVND (reference sequence). This CDR3 spans 18 amino acids. The sequenced sample consisted of blood. The chain joins TRBV19 to TRBJ1-5; 7 bases fit TRBD1. The clonotype comes from a woman under 30 with Graves' hyperthyroidism. The CDR3 DNA reads TGTGCCAGTAGTATCATCCCCGGGACAGCCTTTTCTAATCAGCCCCAGCATTTT. The encoded protein is CASSIIPGTAFSNQPQHF.